One TCR beta chain is described in this entry. Unique molecular identifiers were affixed to single, distinct cDNA molecules. TCRdb re-derived calls from the 5' RACE reads in MiXCR, one entry per CDR3 protein. The data contain about 50,000 distinct CDR3 sequences, approximately 6% of them singletons. This CDR3 is 13 amino acids long. Germline lookup yields CDR1 MDHEN and CDR2 SYDVKM. V gave up 1 base and J gave up 6 bases, with 10 bases separating them. The sample originates from a study of early T cells in non-severe SARS-CoV-2 infection. Background on the study: The study sequenced bulk RNA from unsorted whole blood, with chains unpaired.

The sequenced sample was whole blood, obtained at baseline. The TCR originated in an adult who was a healthcare worker with PCR-confirmed SARS-CoV-2 infection or an uninfected control (not recorded which). The chain recombines TRBV28 with TRBJ2-7, with D uncertain. CDR3 region: CASSLLGAAEQYF. The CDR3 DNA sequence: TGTGCCAGCAGTTTATTAGGAGCCGCCGAGCAGTACTTC.